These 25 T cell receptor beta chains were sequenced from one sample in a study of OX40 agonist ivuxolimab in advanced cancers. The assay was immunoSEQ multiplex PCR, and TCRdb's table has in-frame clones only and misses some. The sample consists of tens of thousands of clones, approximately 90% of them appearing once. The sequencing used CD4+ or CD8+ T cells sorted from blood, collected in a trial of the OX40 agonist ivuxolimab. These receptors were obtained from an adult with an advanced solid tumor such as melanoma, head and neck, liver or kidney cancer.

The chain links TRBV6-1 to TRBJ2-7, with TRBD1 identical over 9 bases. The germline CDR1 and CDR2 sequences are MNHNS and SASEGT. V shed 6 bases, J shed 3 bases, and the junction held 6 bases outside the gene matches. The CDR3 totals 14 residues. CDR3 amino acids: CASSAGTGIYEQYF. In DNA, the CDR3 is TGTGCCAGCAGCGCCGGGACAGGGATCTACGAGCAGTACTTC.

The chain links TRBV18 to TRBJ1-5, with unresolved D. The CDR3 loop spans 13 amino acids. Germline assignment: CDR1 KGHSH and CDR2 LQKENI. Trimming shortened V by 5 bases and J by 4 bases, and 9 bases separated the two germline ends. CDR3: CASSYDKNQPQHF. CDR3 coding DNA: TGTGCCAGCTCATACGACAAGAATCAGCCCCAGCATTTT. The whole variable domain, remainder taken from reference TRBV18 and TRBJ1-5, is NAGVMQNPRHLVRRRGQEARLRCSPMKGHSHVYWYRQLPEEGLKFMVYLQKENIIDESGMPKERFSAEFPKEGPSILRIQQVVRGDSAAYFCASSYDKNQPQHFGDGTRLSIL.

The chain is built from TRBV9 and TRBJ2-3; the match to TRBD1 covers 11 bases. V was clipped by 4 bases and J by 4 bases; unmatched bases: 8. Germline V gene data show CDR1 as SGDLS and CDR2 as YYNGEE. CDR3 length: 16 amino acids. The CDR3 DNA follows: TGTGCCAGCAGCCCAAGGCAGGGACAGGGGGCAGATACGCAGTATTTT. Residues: CASSPRQGQGADTQYF.

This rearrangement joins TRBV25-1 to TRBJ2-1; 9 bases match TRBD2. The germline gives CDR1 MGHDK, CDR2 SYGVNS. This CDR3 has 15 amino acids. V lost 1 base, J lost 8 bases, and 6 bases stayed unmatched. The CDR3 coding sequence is TGTGCCAGCAGTGAATCCCTAGCGGGGCGTCATGAGCAGTTCTTC. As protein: CASSESLAGRHEQFF.

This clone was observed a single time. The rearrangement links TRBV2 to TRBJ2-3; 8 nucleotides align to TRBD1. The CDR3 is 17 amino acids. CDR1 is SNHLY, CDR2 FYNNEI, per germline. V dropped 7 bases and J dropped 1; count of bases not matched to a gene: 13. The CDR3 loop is CASTEGTRTGRTDTQYF. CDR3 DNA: TGTGCCAGCACCGAAGGAACCAGGACAGGGCGCACAGATACGCAGTATTTT. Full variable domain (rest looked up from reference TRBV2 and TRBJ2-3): EPEVTQTPSHQVTQMGQEVILRCVPISNHLYFYWYRQILGQKVEFLVSFYNNEISEKSEIFDDQFSVERPDGSNFTLKIRSTKLEDSAMYFCASTEGTRTGRTDTQYFGPGTRLTVL.

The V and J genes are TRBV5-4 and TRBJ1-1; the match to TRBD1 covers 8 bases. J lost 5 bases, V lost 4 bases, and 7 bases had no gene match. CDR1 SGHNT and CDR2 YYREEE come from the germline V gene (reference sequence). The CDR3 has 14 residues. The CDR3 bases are TGTGCCAGCAGCCTGATGACAGGGGAGACTGAAGCTTTCTTT. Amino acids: CASSLMTGETEAFF.

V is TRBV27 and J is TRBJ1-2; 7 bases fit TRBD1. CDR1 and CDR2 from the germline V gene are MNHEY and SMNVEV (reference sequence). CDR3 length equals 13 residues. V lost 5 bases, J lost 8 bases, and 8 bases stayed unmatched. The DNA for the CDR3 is TGTGCCAGCAGTCCCCAGGGGGTGGGCGGCTACACCTTC. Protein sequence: CASSPQGVGGYTF.

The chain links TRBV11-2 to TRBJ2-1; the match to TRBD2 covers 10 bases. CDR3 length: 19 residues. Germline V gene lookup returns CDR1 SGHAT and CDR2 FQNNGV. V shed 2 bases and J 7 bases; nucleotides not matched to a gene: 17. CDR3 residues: CASSLKWRSTSGVVNEQFF. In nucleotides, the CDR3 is TGTGCCAGCAGCTTAAAATGGCGATCAACTAGCGGGGTAGTTAATGAGCAGTTCTTC.

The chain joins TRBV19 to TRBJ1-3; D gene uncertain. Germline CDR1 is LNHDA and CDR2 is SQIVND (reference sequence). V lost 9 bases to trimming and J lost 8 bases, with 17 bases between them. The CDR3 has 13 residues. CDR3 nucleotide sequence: TGTGCCAGCAGACCTCGGCTGAGGGACACCATATATTTT. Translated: CASRPRLRDTIYF.

In nucleotides, the CDR3 is TGCGCCAGCCAAGATAGCGGGGGGGGCTACAATGAGCAGTTCTTC. Translating it yields CASQDSGGGYNEQFF. This chain uses TRBV10-2 with TRBJ2-1; the match to TRBD2 covers 11 bases. The germline CDR1 and CDR2 sequences are WSHSY and SAAADI. The length of the CDR3 is 15 residues. With V trimmed by 8 bases and J by 3 bases, 6 bases remained unmatched.

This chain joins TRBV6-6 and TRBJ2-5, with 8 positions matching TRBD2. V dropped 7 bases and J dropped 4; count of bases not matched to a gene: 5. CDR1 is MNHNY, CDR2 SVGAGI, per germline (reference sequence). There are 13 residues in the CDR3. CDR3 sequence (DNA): TGTGCCAGCAAACGGGGGGGCCGAGAGACCCAGTACTTC. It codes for CASKRGGRETQYF.

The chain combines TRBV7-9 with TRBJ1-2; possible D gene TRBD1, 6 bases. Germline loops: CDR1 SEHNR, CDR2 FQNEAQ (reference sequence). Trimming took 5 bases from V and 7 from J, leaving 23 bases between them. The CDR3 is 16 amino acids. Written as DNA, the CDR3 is TGTGCCAGCAGCACCGGCGGTACAGGGTTATTAGGTGGCTACACCTTC. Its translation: CASSTGGTGLLGGYTF. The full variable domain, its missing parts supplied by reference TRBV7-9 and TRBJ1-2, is DTGVSQNPRHKITKRGQNVTFRCDPISEHNRLYWYRQTLGQGPEFLTYFQNEAQLEKSRLLSDRFSAERPKGSFSTLEIQRTEQGDSAMYLCASSTGGTGLLGGYTFGSGTRLTVV.

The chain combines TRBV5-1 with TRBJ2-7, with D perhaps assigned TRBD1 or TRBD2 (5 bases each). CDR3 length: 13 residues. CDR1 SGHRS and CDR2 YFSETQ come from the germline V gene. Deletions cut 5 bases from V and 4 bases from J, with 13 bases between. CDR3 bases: TGCGCCAGCAGTGCCGGGACGGATTACGAGCAGTACTTC. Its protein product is CASSAGTDYEQYF.

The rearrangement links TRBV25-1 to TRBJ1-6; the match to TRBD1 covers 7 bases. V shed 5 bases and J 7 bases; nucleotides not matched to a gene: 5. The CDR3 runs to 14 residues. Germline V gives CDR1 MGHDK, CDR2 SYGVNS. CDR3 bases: TGTGCCAGCAGTTTCGACAGGGCAAATTCACCCCTCCACTTT. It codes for CASSFDRANSPLHF.

The CDR3 reads CASSPNVPSGANVLTF. The DNA of the CDR3 is TGTGCCAGCTCACCAAACGTACCCTCTGGGGCCAACGTCCTGACTTTC. The chain uses TRBV18 and TRBJ2-6; D is unresolved. CDR1 is KGHSH, CDR2 LQKENI, per germline. The CDR3 is 16 residues long. The germline V and J ends were trimmed by 2 bases and 0 bases, with 8 bases remaining between them.

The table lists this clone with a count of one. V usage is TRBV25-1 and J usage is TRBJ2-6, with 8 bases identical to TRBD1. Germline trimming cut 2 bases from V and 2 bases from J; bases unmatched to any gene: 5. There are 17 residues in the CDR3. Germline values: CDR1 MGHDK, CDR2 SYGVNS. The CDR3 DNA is TGTGCCAGCAGTGAAAAGACAGGGGCGCCTGGGGCCAACGTCCTGACTTTC. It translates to CASSEKTGAPGANVLTF.

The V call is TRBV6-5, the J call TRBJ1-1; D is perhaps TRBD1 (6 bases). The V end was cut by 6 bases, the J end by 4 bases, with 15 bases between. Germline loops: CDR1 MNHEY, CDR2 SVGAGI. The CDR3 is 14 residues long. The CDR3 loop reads CASRKQGGITEAFF. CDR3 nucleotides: TGTGCCAGCAGAAAACAGGGTGGAATCACTGAAGCTTTCTTT.

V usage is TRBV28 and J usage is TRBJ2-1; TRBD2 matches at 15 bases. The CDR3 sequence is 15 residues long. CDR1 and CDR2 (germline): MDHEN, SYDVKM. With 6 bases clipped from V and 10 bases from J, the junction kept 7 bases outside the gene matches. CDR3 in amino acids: CASRDGTSGGREQFF. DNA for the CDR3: TGTGCCAGCAGAGACGGGACTAGCGGGGGGCGAGAGCAGTTCTTC. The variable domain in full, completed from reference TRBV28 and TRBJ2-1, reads DVKVTQSSRYLVKRTGEKVFLECVQDMDHENMFWYRQDPGLGLRLIYFSYDVKMKEKGDIPEGYSVSREKKERFSLILESASTNQTSMYLCASRDGTSGGREQFFGPGTRLTVL.

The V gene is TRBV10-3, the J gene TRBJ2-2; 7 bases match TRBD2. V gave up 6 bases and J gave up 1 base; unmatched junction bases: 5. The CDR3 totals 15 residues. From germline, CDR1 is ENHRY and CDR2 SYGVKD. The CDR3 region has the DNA TGTGCCATCAGACCCGGGGAGGGGAACACCGGGGAGCTGTTTTTT. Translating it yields CAIRPGEGNTGELFF.

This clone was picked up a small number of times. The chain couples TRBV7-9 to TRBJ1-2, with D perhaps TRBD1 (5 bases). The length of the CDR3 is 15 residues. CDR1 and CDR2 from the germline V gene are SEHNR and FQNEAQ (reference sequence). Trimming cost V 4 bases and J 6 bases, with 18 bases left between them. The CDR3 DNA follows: TGTGCCAGCAGCTCAAGCGCAGCCAGGGTGGATGGCTACACCTTC. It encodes CASSSSAARVDGYTF.

The CDR3 DNA follows: TGTGCCAGCTACGAGCGGGGGGCGACAGATACGCAGTATTTT. The encoded protein is CASYERGATDTQYF. The V and J genes are TRBV6-1 and TRBJ2-3; TRBD2 aligns across 9 bases. This CDR3 has 14 amino acids. Germline V gives CDR1 MNHNS, CDR2 SASEGT. V shed 8 bases, J shed 3 bases, and the junction held 6 bases outside the gene matches.

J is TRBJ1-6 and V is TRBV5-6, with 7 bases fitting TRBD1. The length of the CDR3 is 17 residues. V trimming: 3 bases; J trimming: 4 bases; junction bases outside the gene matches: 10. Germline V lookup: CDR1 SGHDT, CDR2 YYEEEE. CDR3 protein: CASSSPRRTGYNSPLHF. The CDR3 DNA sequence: TGTGCCAGCAGCTCACCTCGTCGGACAGGTTATAATTCACCCCTCCACTTT.

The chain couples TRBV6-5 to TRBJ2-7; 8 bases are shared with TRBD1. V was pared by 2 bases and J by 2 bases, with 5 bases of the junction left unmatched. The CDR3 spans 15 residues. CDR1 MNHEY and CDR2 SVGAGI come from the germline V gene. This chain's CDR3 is CASSYGQGGTYEQYF. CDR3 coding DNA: TGTGCCAGCAGTTACGGACAGGGTGGGACCTACGAGCAGTACTTC.

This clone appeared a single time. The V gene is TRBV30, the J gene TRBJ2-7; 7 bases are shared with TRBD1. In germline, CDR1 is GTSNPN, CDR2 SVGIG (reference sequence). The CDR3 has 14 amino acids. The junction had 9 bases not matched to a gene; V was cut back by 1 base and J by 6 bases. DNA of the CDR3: TGTGCCTGGAGTGCAGGGGGTGGGGGCGCCGAGCAGTACTTC. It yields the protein CAWSAGGGGAEQYF.

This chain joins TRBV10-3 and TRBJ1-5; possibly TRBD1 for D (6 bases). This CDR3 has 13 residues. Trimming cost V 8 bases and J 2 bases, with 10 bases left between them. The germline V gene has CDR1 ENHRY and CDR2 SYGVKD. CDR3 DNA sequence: TGTGCCATCGGAGGGGGTGGCAATCAGCCCCAGCATTTT. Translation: CAIGGGGNQPQHF.